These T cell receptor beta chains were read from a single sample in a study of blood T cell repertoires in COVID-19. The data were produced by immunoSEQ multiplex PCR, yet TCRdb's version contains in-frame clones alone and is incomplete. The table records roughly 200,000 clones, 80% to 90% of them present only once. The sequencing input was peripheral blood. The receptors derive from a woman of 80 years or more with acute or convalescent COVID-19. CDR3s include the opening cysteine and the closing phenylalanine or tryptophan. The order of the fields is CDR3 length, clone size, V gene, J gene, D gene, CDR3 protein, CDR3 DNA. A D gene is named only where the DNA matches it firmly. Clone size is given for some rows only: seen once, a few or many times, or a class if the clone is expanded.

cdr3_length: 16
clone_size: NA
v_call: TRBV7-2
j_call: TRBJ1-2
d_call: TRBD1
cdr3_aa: CASSWTGTAFGYGYTF
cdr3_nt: TGTGCCAGCAGCTGGACCGGGACAGCATTCGGGTATGGCTACACCTTC

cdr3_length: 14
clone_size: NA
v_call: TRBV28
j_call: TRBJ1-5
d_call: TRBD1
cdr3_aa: CASSPGTAHQPQHF
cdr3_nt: TGTGCCAGCAGTCCCGGGACAGCTCATCAGCCCCAGCATTTT

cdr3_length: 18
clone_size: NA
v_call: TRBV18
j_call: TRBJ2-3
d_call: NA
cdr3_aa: CASSPQTASNLGTDTQYF
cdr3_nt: TGTGCCAGCTCACCACAGACAGCGTCCAATCTTGGCACAGATACGCAGTATTTT

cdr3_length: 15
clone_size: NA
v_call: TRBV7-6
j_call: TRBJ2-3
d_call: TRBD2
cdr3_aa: CASSLGTSVTDTQYF
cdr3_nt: TGTGCCAGCAGCCTAGGGACTAGCGTCACAGATACGCAGTATTTT

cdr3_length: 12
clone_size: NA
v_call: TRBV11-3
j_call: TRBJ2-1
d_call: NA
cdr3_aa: CASSFSRGEQFF
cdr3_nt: TGTGCCAGCAGCTTCTCGCGGGGTGAGCAGTTCTTC

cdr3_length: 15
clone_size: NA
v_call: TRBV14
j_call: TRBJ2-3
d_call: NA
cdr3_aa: CASSPVQGEEDTQYF
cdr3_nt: TGTGCCAGCAGCCCCGTGCAGGGCGAGGAGGATACGCAGTATTTT

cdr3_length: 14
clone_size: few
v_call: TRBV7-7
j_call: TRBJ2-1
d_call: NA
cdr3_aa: CASSLELMSVVQFF
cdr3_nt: TGTGCTAGCAGCTTAGAACTTATGAGCGTCGTACAGTTCTTC

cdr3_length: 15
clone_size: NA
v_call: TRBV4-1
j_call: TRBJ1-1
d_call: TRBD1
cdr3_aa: CASSRGTGDHTEAFF
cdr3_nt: TGCGCCAGCAGCCGTGGGACAGGTGACCACACTGAAGCTTTCTTT

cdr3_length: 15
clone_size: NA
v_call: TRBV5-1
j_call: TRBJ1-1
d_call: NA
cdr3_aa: CASSLVPYMNTEAFF
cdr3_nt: TGCGCCAGCAGCTTGGTCCCGTACATGAACACTGAAGCTTTCTTT

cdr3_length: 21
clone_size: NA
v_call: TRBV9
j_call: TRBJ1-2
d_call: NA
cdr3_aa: CASSVAPHLVGYSRDNYGYTF
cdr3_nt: TGTGCCAGCAGCGTAGCGCCTCATTTAGTAGGGTACAGCCGGGATAACTATGGCTACACCTTC